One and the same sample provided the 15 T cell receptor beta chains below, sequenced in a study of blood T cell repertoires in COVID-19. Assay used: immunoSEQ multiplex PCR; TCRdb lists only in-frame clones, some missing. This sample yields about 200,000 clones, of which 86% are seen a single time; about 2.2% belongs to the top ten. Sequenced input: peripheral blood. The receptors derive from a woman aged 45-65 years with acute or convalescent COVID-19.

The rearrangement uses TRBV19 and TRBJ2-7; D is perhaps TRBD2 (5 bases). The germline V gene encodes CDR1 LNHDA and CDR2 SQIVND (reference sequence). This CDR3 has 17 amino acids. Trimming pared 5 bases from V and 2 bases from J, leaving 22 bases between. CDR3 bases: TGTGCCAGTAGTCCCCTAGCCGTGAACATCTTGCCCTACGAGCAGTACTTC. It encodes CASSPLAVNILPYEQYF.

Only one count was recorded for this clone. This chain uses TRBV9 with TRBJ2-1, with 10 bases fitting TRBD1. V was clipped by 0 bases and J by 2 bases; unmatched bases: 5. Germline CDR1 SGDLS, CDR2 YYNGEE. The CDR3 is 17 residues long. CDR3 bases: TGTGCCAGCAGCGTAGTTGGGACAGGGGAAACCTACAATGAGCAGTTCTTC. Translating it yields CASSVVGTGETYNEQFF.

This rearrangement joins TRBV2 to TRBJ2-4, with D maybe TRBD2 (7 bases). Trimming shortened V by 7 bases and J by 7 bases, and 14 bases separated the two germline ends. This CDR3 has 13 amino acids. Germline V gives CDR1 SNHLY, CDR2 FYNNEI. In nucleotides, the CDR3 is TGTGCCAGCACTGGACTAGGGGGGAACATTCAGTACTTC. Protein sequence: CASTGLGGNIQYF.

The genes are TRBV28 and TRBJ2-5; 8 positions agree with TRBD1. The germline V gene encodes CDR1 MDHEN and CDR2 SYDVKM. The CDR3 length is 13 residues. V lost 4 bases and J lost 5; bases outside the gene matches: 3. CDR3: CASSSYRGETQYF. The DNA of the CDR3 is TGTGCCAGCAGTTCCTACAGGGGGGAGACCCAGTACTTC.

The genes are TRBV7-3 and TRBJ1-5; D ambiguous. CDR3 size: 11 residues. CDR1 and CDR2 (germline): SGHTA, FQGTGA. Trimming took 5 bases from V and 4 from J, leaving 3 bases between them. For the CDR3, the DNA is TGTGCCAGCAGCCTGAATCAGCCCCAGCATTTT. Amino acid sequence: CASSLNQPQHF.

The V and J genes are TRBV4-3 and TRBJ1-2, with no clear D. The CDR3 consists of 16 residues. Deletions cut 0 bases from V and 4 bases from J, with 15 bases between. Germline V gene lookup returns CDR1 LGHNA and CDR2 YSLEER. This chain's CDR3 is CASSQDRGTETYGYTF. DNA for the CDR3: TGCGCCAGCAGCCAAGATCGAGGCACTGAGACCTATGGCTACACCTTC.

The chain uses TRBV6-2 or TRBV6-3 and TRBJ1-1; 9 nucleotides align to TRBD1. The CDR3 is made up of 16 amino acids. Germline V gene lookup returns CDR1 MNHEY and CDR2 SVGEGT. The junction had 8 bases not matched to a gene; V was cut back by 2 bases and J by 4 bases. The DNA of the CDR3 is TGTGCCAGCAGTTACCGGACAGGGGTTGGGGTCACTGAAGCTTTCTTT. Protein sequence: CASSYRTGVGVTEAFF.

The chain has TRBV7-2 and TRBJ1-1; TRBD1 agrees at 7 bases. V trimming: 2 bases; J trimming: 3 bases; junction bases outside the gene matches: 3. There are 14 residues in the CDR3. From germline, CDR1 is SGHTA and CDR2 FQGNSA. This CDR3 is CASSLWQGDTEAFF. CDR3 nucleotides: TGTGCCAGCAGCTTATGGCAGGGGGACACTGAAGCTTTCTTT.

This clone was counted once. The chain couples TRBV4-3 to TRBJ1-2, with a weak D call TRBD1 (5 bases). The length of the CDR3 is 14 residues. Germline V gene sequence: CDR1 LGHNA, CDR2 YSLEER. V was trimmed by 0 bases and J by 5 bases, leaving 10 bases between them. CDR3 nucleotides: TGCGCCAGCAGCCAAGATAGACAGATATATGGCTACACCTTC. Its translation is CASSQDRQIYGYTF.

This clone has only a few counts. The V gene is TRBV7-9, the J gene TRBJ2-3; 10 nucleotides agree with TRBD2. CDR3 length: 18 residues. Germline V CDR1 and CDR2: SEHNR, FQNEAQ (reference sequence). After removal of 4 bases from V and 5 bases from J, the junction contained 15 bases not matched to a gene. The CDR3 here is CASSSRVAGGLMQDTQYF. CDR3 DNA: TGTGCCAGCAGCTCTCGGGTAGCGGGGGGCCTAATGCAAGATACGCAGTATTTT.

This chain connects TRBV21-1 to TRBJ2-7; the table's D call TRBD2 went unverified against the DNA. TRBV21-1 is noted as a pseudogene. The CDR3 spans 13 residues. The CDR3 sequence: CASSKSDRYEQYF. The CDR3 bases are TGTGCCAGCAGCAAAAGCGACCGCTACGAGCAGTACTTC.

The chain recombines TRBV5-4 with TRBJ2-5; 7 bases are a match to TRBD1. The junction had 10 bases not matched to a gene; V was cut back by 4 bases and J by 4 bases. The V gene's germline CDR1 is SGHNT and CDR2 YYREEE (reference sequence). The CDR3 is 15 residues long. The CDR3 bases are TGTGCCAGCAGCCCCGGGTCCTCAGGGGGAGAGACCCAGTACTTC. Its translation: CASSPGSSGGETQYF.

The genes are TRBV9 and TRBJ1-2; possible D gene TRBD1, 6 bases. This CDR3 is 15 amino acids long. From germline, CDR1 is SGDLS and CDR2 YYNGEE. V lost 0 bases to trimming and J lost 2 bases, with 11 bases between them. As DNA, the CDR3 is TGTGCCAGCAGCGTAGGACAGGCGTCGAACTATGGCTACACCTTC. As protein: CASSVGQASNYGYTF.

The DNA for the CDR3 is TGCGCCAGCACCCAAGTTGCGGGCGCGTACGAGCAGTACTTC. Protein product: CASTQVAGAYEQYF. The V gene is TRBV5-1, the J gene TRBJ2-7, with TRBD2 as a possible D gene (5 bases). Germline CDR1 and CDR2: SGHRS and YFSETQ. The CDR3 extends over 14 amino acids. V was clipped by 6 bases and J by 4 bases, with 17 bases between them.

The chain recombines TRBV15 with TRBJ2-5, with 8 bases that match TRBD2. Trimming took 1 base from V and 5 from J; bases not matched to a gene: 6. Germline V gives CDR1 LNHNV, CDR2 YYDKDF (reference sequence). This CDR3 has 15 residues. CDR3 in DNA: TGTGCCACCAGCAGAGTGGCGGGGGGTACTGAGACCCAGTACTTC. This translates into CATSRVAGGTETQYF.